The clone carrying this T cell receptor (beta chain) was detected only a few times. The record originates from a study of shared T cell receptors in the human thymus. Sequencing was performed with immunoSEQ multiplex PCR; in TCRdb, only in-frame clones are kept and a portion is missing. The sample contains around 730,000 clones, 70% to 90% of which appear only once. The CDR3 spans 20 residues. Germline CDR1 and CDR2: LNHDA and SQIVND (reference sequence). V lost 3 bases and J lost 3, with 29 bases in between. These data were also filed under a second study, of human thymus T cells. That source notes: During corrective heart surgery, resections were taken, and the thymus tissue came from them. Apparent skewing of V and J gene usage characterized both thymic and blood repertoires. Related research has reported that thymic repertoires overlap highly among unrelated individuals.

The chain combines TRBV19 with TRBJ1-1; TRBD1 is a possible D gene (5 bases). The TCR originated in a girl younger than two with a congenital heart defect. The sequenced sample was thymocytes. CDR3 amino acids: CASSMGWGAEYEPSDTEAFF. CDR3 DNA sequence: TGTGCCAGTAGTATGGGTTGGGGCGCAGAATATGAGCCGTCGGACACTGAAGCTTTCTTT.